The 17 T cell receptor beta chains below were found in one sample sequenced in a study of blood T cell repertoires in COVID-19. TCRdb keeps only in-frame clones here, not all; method: immunoSEQ multiplex PCR. The table shows roughly 200,000 clones, with approximately 92% occurring only once. Specimen: PBMCs or T cells enriched from blood (not recorded which). These receptors were obtained from a middle-aged woman with acute COVID-19.

The V and J genes are TRBV5-6 and TRBJ1-5; 10 bases align to TRBD1. The CDR3 spans 16 residues. V was clipped by 2 bases and J by 4 bases; unmatched bases: 6. Looked up from germline, CDR1 is SGHDT and CDR2 is YYEEEE. CDR3 in amino acids: CASSLWTGGVNQPQHF. The DNA for the CDR3 is TGTGCCAGCAGCTTATGGACAGGGGGGGTTAATCAGCCCCAGCATTTT.

This clone has only a few counts. V gene TRBV4-1 combines with J gene TRBJ2-5; 8 positions agree with TRBD1. Germline CDR1 MGHRA, CDR2 YSYEKL. V shed 4 bases, J shed 3 bases, and the junction held 13 bases outside the gene matches. This CDR3 has 17 residues. CDR3 sequence reads: CASSLRRRSGGEETQYF. CDR3 DNA: TGCGCCAGCAGCCTTAGACGTAGGTCAGGGGGCGAAGAGACCCAGTACTTC.

The rearrangement links TRBV4-1 to TRBJ2-1; the match to TRBD1 covers 10 bases. V dropped 2 bases and J dropped 8; count of bases not matched to a gene: 9. Germline CDR1 and CDR2: MGHRA and YSYEKL. The CDR3 runs to 16 residues. The CDR3 region is CASSQPPGQGSDEQFF. CDR3 nucleotide sequence: TGCGCCAGCAGCCAACCTCCGGGACAGGGGAGCGATGAGCAGTTCTTC.

This rearrangement joins TRBV2 to TRBJ1-1; 9 nucleotides align to TRBD1. V lost 3 bases, J lost 5 bases, and 4 bases stayed unmatched. The V gene's germline CDR1 is SNHLY and CDR2 FYNNEI. This CDR3 has 14 residues. As DNA, the CDR3 is TGTGCCAGCAGTGAGTGGACAGGGGAGACTGAAGCTTTCTTT. Its protein is CASSEWTGETEAFF.

The chain carries TRBV19 and TRBJ2-2; TRBD2 matches 8 bases. Germline CDR1 is LNHDA and CDR2 is SQIVND (reference sequence). This CDR3 has 14 residues. V was pared by 4 bases and J by 7 bases, with 5 bases of the junction left unmatched. This CDR3 reads CASSNAGGLGELFF. The CDR3 bases are TGTGCCAGTAGTAACGCGGGGGGACTCGGGGAGCTGTTTTTT. Drawing the rest from reference TRBV19 and TRBJ2-2, the complete variable domain is DGGITQSPKYLFRKEGQNVTLSCEQNLNHDAMYWYRQDPGQGLRLIYYSQIVNDFQKGDIAEGYSVSREKKESFPLTVTSAQKNPTAFYLCASSNAGGLGELFFGEGSRLTVL.

This chain connects TRBV29-1 to TRBJ2-3; TRBD2 is a possible D gene (5 bases). Germline V gene data show CDR1 as SQVTM and CDR2 as ANQGSEA. V lost 6 bases to trimming and J lost 1 base, with 11 bases between them. The CDR3 extends over 13 amino acids. CDR3 bases: TGCAGCGTGGCCCCGGAGGGCACAGATACGCAGTATTTT. The encoded protein is CSVAPEGTDTQYF.

This clone is a singleton in its sample. This chain uses TRBV19 with TRBJ1-1; D possibly corresponds to TRBD1 (5 bases). The CDR3 consists of 14 residues. V gave up 6 bases and J gave up 7 bases, with 18 bases separating them. CDR1 is LNHDA, CDR2 SQIVND, per germline (reference sequence). CDR3 DNA: TGTGCCAGTAGAAACTTGGGGCTCTATAGTGAAGCTTTCTTT. It encodes CASRNLGLYSEAFF.

The J gene is TRBJ2-7, the V gene TRBV20-1; 14 bases agree with TRBD2. After removal of 3 bases from V and 2 bases from J, the junction contained 6 bases not matched to a gene. CDR1 and CDR2 (germline): DFQATT, SNEGSKA (reference sequence). CDR3 length: 16 residues. The CDR3 is CSASGTSGRVTYEQYF. CDR3 nucleotide sequence: TGCAGTGCTAGTGGGACTAGCGGGAGAGTTACCTACGAGCAGTACTTC.

This clone appeared once. This chain connects TRBV2 to TRBJ2-1, with D perhaps TRBD1 (6 bases). Trimming removed 8 bases from V and 0 bases from J, with 17 bases in between. Germline V gene lookup returns CDR1 SNHLY and CDR2 FYNNEI. The CDR3 extends over 16 amino acids. CDR3 region: CASGPTGTVSYNEQFF. CDR3 nucleotides: TGTGCCAGCGGGCCAACAGGGACCGTCTCCTACAATGAGCAGTTCTTC.

This chain links TRBV2 with TRBJ1-6, with TRBD1 as a possible D gene (5 bases). The length of the CDR3 is 13 residues. The V gene lost 7 bases and the J gene lost 5 bases, with 9 bases spanning the gap. CDR1 SNHLY and CDR2 FYNNEI come from the germline V gene. CDR3 sequence: CASTEQDNSPLHF. CDR3 sequence (DNA): TGTGCCAGCACGGAACAGGATAATTCACCCCTCCACTTT.

The chain uses TRBV5-1 and TRBJ1-6; D may be TRBD1 (6 bases). Germline lookup yields CDR1 SGHRS and CDR2 YFSETQ. Trimming removed 1 base from V and 7 bases from J, with 9 bases in between. The CDR3 has 14 amino acids. CDR3 region: CASSLSGGNSPLHF. The DNA of the CDR3 is TGCGCCAGCAGCTTGTCTGGGGGCAATTCACCCCTCCACTTT.

This clone was observed once. This chain uses TRBV25-1 with TRBJ2-6; 7 bases are a match to TRBD2. Germline lookup yields CDR1 MGHDK and CDR2 SYGVNS. The CDR3 has 18 residues. V lost 3 bases, J lost 1 base, and 9 bases stayed unmatched. The CDR3 region is CASSESRGRPSGANVLTF. The CDR3 region has the DNA TGTGCCAGCAGTGAGTCTCGCGGGAGACCGTCTGGGGCCAACGTCCTGACTTTC.

This chain connects TRBV28 to TRBJ1-2, with 9 positions matching TRBD1. J lost 6 bases, V lost 2 bases, and 4 bases had no gene match. The CDR3 totals 14 residues. Germline CDR1 is MDHEN and CDR2 is SYDVKM. The CDR3 DNA reads as TGTGCCAGCAGTTTACGTACAGGGGGCGATGGCTACACCTTC. Its translation is CASSLRTGGDGYTF.

The V gene is TRBV2, the J gene TRBJ1-5; D not certain. CDR1 SNHLY and CDR2 FYNNEI come from the germline V gene. Deletions cut 1 base from V and 5 bases from J, with 6 bases between. CDR3 length: 13 residues. The CDR3 spells CASSEVRYQPQHF. The CDR3 region has the DNA TGTGCCAGCAGTGAAGTGAGGTATCAGCCCCAGCATTTT.

The chain combines TRBV5-1 with TRBJ1-2; D remains ambiguous. Trimming took 0 bases from V and 8 from J, leaving 11 bases between them. The CDR3 has 13 residues. CDR1 is SGHRS, CDR2 YFSETQ, per germline. CDR3 DNA sequence: TGCGCCAGCAGCTTGGGAAGGCCGGGGGGCTACACCTTC. Its protein is CASSLGRPGGYTF.

The genes are TRBV12-3 or TRBV12-4 and TRBJ1-4, with unresolved D. This CDR3 region has 12 residues. Trimming removed 6 bases from V and 8 bases from J, with 10 bases in between. The CDR3 protein is CASRGLEEKLFF. The CDR3 bases are TGTGCCAGCAGGGGCCTTGAGGAAAAACTGTTTTTT.

The chain combines TRBV4-3 with TRBJ2-1; TRBD2 matches at 11 bases. CDR1 and CDR2 (germline): LGHNA, YSLEER. The J segment lost 6 bases and the V segment lost 2 bases, leaving 9 bases of the junction unmatched. This CDR3 region has 17 residues. The CDR3 DNA follows: TGCGCCAGCAGCCAATTAGCGGGAGGGCCTGCTTTCAATGAGCAGTTCTTC. It is translated as CASSQLAGGPAFNEQFF.